The following is a T cell receptor (beta chain) sequence with its context. This clone was observed a single time. The antigen it recognizes is unknown. No much larger clonotype is one base removed from it; base qualities were not supplied. Library creation used the immunoSEQ multiplex PCR assay. The multiplex PCR relied on a mix of 60 forward primers for TCR Vbeta segments and 13 reverse primers for TCR Jbeta segments. Amplification of the CDR3 region of rearranged TCR beta genes was performed with a multiplex PCR assay on genomic DNA. The amplified TCR beta libraries were sequenced on the Illumina HiSeq System as 87-base-pair reads. The paper's processing steps were these. Across the 666 repertoires, a later analysis counted 80 million or so unique TCR beta chains, approximately 12 million of which were shared by at least two donors. Raw reads were error-corrected and collapsed into unique sequences by a nearest-neighbor algorithm in which closely related sequences were merged to remove PCR and sequencing errors. To assign V, D and J gene segments, CDR3 sequences were aligned to IMGT reference sequences. For a sequence to be retained, a match of at least six nucleotides was required to both a V gene segment and a J gene segment. A rearrangement counted as productive if the CDR3 had no stop codons and remained in frame with V and J, and every other rearrangement counted as non-productive. CDR3 was defined according to IMGT convention as the region running from the second conserved V-encoded cysteine to the conserved J-encoded phenylalanine. The earlier analysis of 500 to 600 of the donors excluded sequences that lacked an unambiguous match to a single V gene segment. In an earlier analysis of some 590 of the donors, a V segment was called functional when productive rearrangements were above 56.7%, and segregating when the standard deviation between donors exceeded 5%. A statistical classification framework was developed to diagnose cytomegalovirus status using the catalog of TCR beta chain sequences. In a later analysis, TCR nucleotide sequences were compared against IMGT/GENE-DB human TR gene sequences so that V and J genes could be assigned. Using the TCRdist pipeline, a later analysis assigned CDR3 sequences along with most-parsimonious VDJ recombination scenarios. In a later analysis, each TCR beta chain was defined by its CDR3 amino acid sequence together with its V-gene family, and reads lacking a unique V-gene family were excluded. To address suspected cross-contamination and a sequencing artifact, a later analysis removed under 600 highly shared, low-generation-probability nucleotide sequences. For each public chain, a later analysis derived a clonal expansion index from normalized ranks of inferred template counts within each repertoire. Generation probabilities in a later analysis came from a VDJ recombination model fitted to out-of-frame rearrangements, and those results were checked against IGoR. In a later analysis, hypergeometric tests were used to score TCR-TCR, TCR-HLA and TCR-CMV co-occurrence, with a repertoire-size bias correction applied to TCR pairs. False discovery rates were estimated in a later analysis by permuting HLA or CMV assignments 20 times. A later analysis grouped co-occurring TCRs with DBSCAN, adding TCRdist sequence similarity when clustering within HLA-allele-positive subsets. For co-occurrence clustering, repertoires with fewer than 30,000 or more than 120,000 public chains were excluded, along with several repertoires with anomalous nucleotide sharing. In TCRdb, the immuneACCESS table is reduced to in-frame sequences with V and J assigned. These tables do not hold every clone; where another copy was compared, an unresolved V gene accounts for under half, and the others remain unexplained. The DNA gave D and trimming, while V, J and clone size come from that table. The sample table records 150,000 to 200,000 clones; more than 75% of these occur just once. The ten largest clones capture less than 2% of the sample.

These data are taken from a study of cytomegalovirus exposure and HLA in healthy donors (dated by TCRdb to 2016 to 2017). Context from the whole study: According to an earlier analysis of 587 of the donors, about 179 million T cells yielded over 100 million unique TCR beta sequences and about 300 Gb of sequence data. An early release that covered some 640 HLA-typed donors contained 250 to 350 gigabases of sequencing data and around 80 million unique TCR sequences. Of the 300 to 500 genotyped donors, 70% to 90% were placed in the genetic ancestry cluster associated with self-reported Caucasian donors. The study aimed to test whether signatures of past pathogen exposure could be identified by cataloging public T cell receptors. The study used immunosequencing to profile the T cell repertoires of around 600 subjects and linked those repertoires to cytomegalovirus serostatus. In addition to the first cohort of around 670 subjects, a separate validation cohort of around 110 different subjects was used. High-throughput TCR immunosequencing, statistical association of individual TCRs with disease status, and machine learning were combined to predict cytomegalovirus infection status. In a later analysis, previously published TCR beta repertoires from several hundred donors were re-analyzed and high-resolution HLA genotyping was added so that TCR occurrence patterns could be studied. In the later analysis, no new phenotypic data were used to find candidate immune exposures; instead, reliance was placed on TCR beta sequences and their occurrence across donors. In an earlier analysis of 587 of the donors, high-throughput TCR beta sequencing was used to judge whether each TCR beta V gene segment behaved as functional or pseudogenic. Donor age, sex, ethnicity and CMV serostatus were collected together with the repertoire data. In a later genetic analysis, genome-wide SNP genotypes for about three fifths of the roughly 670 donors were used, and that subset was treated as a discovery cohort. All discovery cohort repertoires had been generated using a single sequencing platform. Both class I and class II loci were covered by HLA typing, at four-digit resolution. The number of typed donors differed by locus: about 620-640 for A, B, C, DRB1 and DQB1; about 520 for DQA1; approximately 600 for DPA1; and about 470 for DPB1. Four or five DR-DQ haplotypes were handled as single units for association and clustering, since linkage in the cohort was strong. Among several hundred genotyped donors of the cohort, an average of about 240,000 unique TCR beta nucleotide sequences was sequenced per donor, of which 15% to 20% were non-productive.

Overall study outcomes, separate from this receptor: Because counts were too low, approximately 18 rarely observed V segments, including chromosome 9 orphons, were excluded from the earlier analysis of some 590 of the donors. In a later genetic analysis, a missense DCLRE1C variant was associated with V-gene and J-gene trimming of TCR beta chains, and the association was replicated in an independent cohort. A further reported finding was that TCR beta sequences accurately predicted the HLA-A and HLA-B alleles for most subjects in the first cohort. In both the original and validation cohorts, the classifier was reported to diagnose cytomegalovirus status with high specificity and sensitivity. Correlated functional status among segregating V segments might reflect linkage disequilibrium, but an unknown experimental factor could not be ruled out. According to the authors, the approach could potentially be generalized to other disease states and immunological phenotypes. Only TCR beta chains were sequenced in this cohort, and the absence of alpha or paired-chain data limited detectable features. Strong co-occurrence of HLA alleles, especially DR and DQ, made assigning TCR associations to individual alleles difficult. A group of highly shared sequence variants was considered likely to be a technical artifact of the sequencing pipeline. The study listed 170 or so TCR beta chains as associated with cytomegalovirus. Most CMV-associated TCR beta chains appeared to be HLA-restricted in a later analysis, and the HLA associations seemed to be driven largely by CMV exposure. Compared with the approximately 670-donor mean, donors in an Asian-associated ancestry cluster had fewer N-insertions in productive TCRs, according to a later genetic analysis. According to a later analysis, TCR association rates differed among HLA loci, with DRB1 alleles showing the most associated TCRs and HLA-C alleles showing the fewest. In vitro tests confirmed that a few of the cytomegalovirus-associated TCR beta chains recognize cytomegalovirus antigens. Immune exposure information for the cohort was limited to CMV serostatus. In a later analysis, 15,000 to 20,000 TCR beta sequences were associated with specific HLA alleles at a false discovery rate of 0.05. Presence/absence analyses assumed roughly uniform sequencing depth across donors, an assumption that may not hold. The 87-base-pair reads could not distinguish some IMGT-functional V segments, including TRBV6-2 and TRBV6-3, so those segments were excluded. HLA typing was unavailable for some donors at each locus, so association tests used only the typed subset. Most TCR sequences were observed very rarely across donors, whereas some public TCRs were present in many individuals. Several of the top co-occurrence clusters appeared to be linked to parvovirus B19, influenza, CMV and Epstein-Barr virus, according to a later analysis. An earlier analysis of around 540 of the donors showed that most TCR beta V segments appeared in productive rearrangements either about 87% or about 30% of the time, which broadly matched IMGT annotations. In a later analysis, HLA-associated TCR beta chains were found to be more clonally expanded and to have lower generation probabilities than equally common non-associated chains.

The cohort was made up of about 670 healthy bone marrow donors. At the time of sampling, every cohort member was nominally healthy, though immune exposures that went unrecorded were likely present. The donor was CMV seronegative and belonged to the group of 380 or so seronegative cohort members. A peripheral blood sample was collected from each donor, and TCR beta sequencing was performed on peripheral blood mononuclear cells. Genomic DNA was extracted from the blood cell samples with the Qiagen DNeasy Blood Extraction Kit. From a lookup of the germline V gene, CDR1 and CDR2 are SNHLY and FYNNEI. Between the V and J ends, shortened by 6 bases and 4 bases respectively, the junction contains 9 bases. The CDR3 holds 13 amino acids from the cysteine to the phenylalanine. The only DNA kept is the CDR3, 39 bases in frame from the first base.

The TCR was taken from a man aged 40-50 years in good health and CMV-seronegative. Sequencing used PBMCs. Rearrangement joined TRBV2 to TRBJ2-2; the D region possibly corresponds to TRBD2 (5 bases align). The DNA sequence follows: TGTGCCAGCAGGGACTTGGCCACCGGGGAGCTGTTTTTT. Translation gives CASRDLATGELFF.